The text below deals with one T cell receptor beta chain. The antigen remains unidentified. The sample is drawn from a study of T cell responses to AZD1222 COVID-19 vaccine. Whole-study findings and limits: Seropositive status at baseline applied to only 6 or 7 AZD1222 recipients. Sampling that yielded the repertoires occurred only after the peak T cell response. The study found Spike-specific TCR breadth and depth rose after two AZD1222 doses.

TCRdb's table, derived via immunoSEQ multiplex PCR, lists solely in-frame clones and lacks some. The table shows under 150,000 clones, with around 90% occurring only once. Germline lookup yields CDR1 SEHNR and CDR2 FQNEAQ (reference sequence). Trimming took off 5 bases at V and 7 bases at J, with 17 bases between the two ends. This CDR3 contains 14 residues. This TCR came from an adult in good health. This chain links TRBV7-9 with TRBJ1-1; D perhaps matches TRBD1 (6 bases). This material consisted of peripheral blood, taken on day 0 of AZD1222 vaccination. CDR3: CASSLAGARGEAFF. The CDR3 region has the DNA TGTGCCAGCAGCCTTGCAGGGGCTCGTGGTGAAGCTTTCTTT.